The 18 T cell receptor beta chains below were found in one sample sequenced in a study of shared T cell receptors in the human thymus (dated by TCRdb to about 2021). The library was built by means of the immunoSEQ multiplex PCR assay. TCRdb carries this immuneACCESS record with in-frame sequences only. Its versions omit some clonotypes, under half of them owing to an unresolved V gene in the studies checked, with the rest unexplained. This sample comprises a few hundred thousand clones, 85% to 95% of them detected only once. The ten largest make up roughly 0.021% of the sample. The sample was thymocytes. Every receptor here comes from a human donor.

The genes are TRBV4-2 and TRBJ2-3; TRBD1 is a possible D gene (5 bases). The CDR3 covers 17 residues. Per the germline V gene, CDR1 is LGHNA and CDR2 is YNFKEQ. V lost 7 bases, J lost 2 bases, and 22 bases lay in between. CDR3 amino acids: CASNSPGGRENTDTQYF. In DNA form, the CDR3 reads TGTGCCAGCAACTCCCCCGGCGGCAGGGAAAACACAGATACGCAGTATTTT.

This clone was recorded a few times. J is TRBJ2-3 and V is TRBV5-1; perhaps D is TRBD1 or TRBD2 (5 bases each). Trimming took 4 bases from V and 2 from J, leaving 8 bases between them. CDR1 SGHRS and CDR2 YFSETQ come from the germline V gene. The length of the CDR3 is 13 residues. The CDR3 is CASSLGATDTQYF. For the CDR3, the DNA is TGCGCCAGCAGCCTCGGGGCCACAGATACGCAGTATTTT.

The J gene is TRBJ2-7, the V gene TRBV14; 7 nucleotides line up with TRBD2. Trimming took 5 bases from V and 3 from J; bases not matched to a gene: 7. Germline V lookup: CDR1 SGHDN, CDR2 FVKESK. The CDR3 extends over 14 amino acids. The CDR3 DNA sequence: TGTGCCAGCAGCTCCTTCGGGGAGGGCTACGAGCAGTACTTC. Translating it yields CASSSFGEGYEQYF.

This clone was seen a few times. This rearrangement joins TRBV28 to TRBJ1-2; 7 bases fit TRBD1. The CDR3 length is 18 residues. Germline CDR1 reads MDHEN; CDR2 reads SYDVKM. V lost 5 bases and J lost 0; bases outside the gene matches: 15. CDR3 residues: CASSLPVGTASTNYGYTF. CDR3 nucleotides: TGTGCCAGCAGTCTGCCCGTCGGGACAGCCTCTACTAACTATGGCTACACCTTC.

V and J are TRBV30 and TRBJ2-7, with TRBD1 matching over 9 bases. V shed 5 bases and J 3 bases; nucleotides not matched to a gene: 5. Germline loops: CDR1 GTSNPN, CDR2 SVGIG (reference sequence). The CDR3 covers 13 residues. CDR3 bases: TGTGCCTGGGGGGGACAGGGATTCTACGAGCAGTACTTC. Translation gives CAWGGQGFYEQYF.

This clone was observed a few times. The chain is built from TRBV7-3 and TRBJ2-1; 10 bases are a match to TRBD2. The CDR3 runs 17 residues. With V trimmed by 0 bases and J by 7 bases, 9 bases remained unmatched. Germline V gene sequence: CDR1 SGHTA, CDR2 FQGTGA. CDR3 DNA sequence: TGTGCCAGCAGCTTAACTGGACCGGGACTAGCGAGAAATGAGCAGTTCTTC. Translated, it gives CASSLTGPGLARNEQFF.

The V gene is TRBV27, the J gene TRBJ2-2; TRBD2 aligns across 8 bases. The CDR3 covers 15 residues. Germline V gives CDR1 MNHEY, CDR2 SMNVEV (reference sequence). V shed 4 bases, J shed 7 bases, and the junction held 8 bases outside the gene matches. CDR3 DNA: TGTGCCAGCAGTTCCCGCGGGGGGCGGAACGGGGAGCTGTTTTTT. It specifies CASSSRGGRNGELFF.

The gene calls are TRBV5-1 and TRBJ2-6; 7 bases are a match to TRBD1. Trimming took 4 bases from V and 0 from J; bases not matched to a gene: 7. CDR1 is SGHRS, CDR2 YFSETQ, per germline. CDR3 length: 17 residues. The CDR3 DNA follows: TGCGCCAGCAGCCCCCGGGACAGAAGCTCTGGGGCCAACGTCCTGACTTTC. It encodes CASSPRDRSSGANVLTF.

V is TRBV11-2 and J is TRBJ2-7; 9 bases fit TRBD2. Germline lookup yields CDR1 SGHAT and CDR2 FQNNGV. Trimming cost V 2 bases and J 6 bases; bases outside gene matches: 14. The CDR3 consists of 17 residues. The CDR3 nucleotides read TGTGCCAGCAGCTTATGGCCTGCGGCGGGAGGGCCTCGCGAGCAGTACTTC. Translated: CASSLWPAAGGPREQYF.

This chain joins TRBV27 and TRBJ1-3; no clear D. This CDR3 spans 13 amino acids. From germline, CDR1 is MNHEY and CDR2 SMNVEV (reference sequence). V was clipped by 7 bases and J by 5 bases, with 12 bases between them. CDR3 sequence (DNA): TGTGCCAGCAAGGGAGGGCTACGAAACACCATATATTTT. It codes for CASKGGLRNTIYF.

CDR3 nucleotide sequence: TGTGCTGTTTCAGGGGTCGGGGCTAGACAAGAGACCCAGTACTTC. Its translation: CAVSGVGARQETQYF. This rearrangement joins TRBV19 to TRBJ2-5; tentative D call: TRBD1 (6 bases). The length of the CDR3 is 15 residues. In germline, CDR1 is LNHDA, CDR2 SQIVND (reference sequence).

This clone was seen once. The genes are TRBV6-1 and TRBJ2-5, with a weak D call TRBD2 (5 bases). The V end was cut by 1 base, the J end by 2 bases, with 14 bases between. The CDR3 has 16 residues. CDR1 MNHNS and CDR2 SASEGT come from the germline V gene. In nucleotides, the CDR3 is TGTGCCAGCAGTGAAGGTCGGTCTAGCCGGCAAGAGACCCAGTACTTC. Translating it yields CASSEGRSSRQETQYF.

This clone was seen only once. The V gene is TRBV5-1, the J gene TRBJ2-3, with no clear D. This CDR3 has 15 amino acids. Germline V gene sequence: CDR1 SGHRS, CDR2 YFSETQ. Trimming shortened V by 0 bases and J by 1 base, and 9 bases separated the two germline ends. CDR3 region: CASSLEQGRTDTQYF. The DNA for the CDR3 is TGCGCCAGCAGCTTGGAACAAGGCCGCACAGATACGCAGTATTTT.

The J gene is TRBJ2-3, the V gene TRBV18, with 9 bases lining up with TRBD2. CDR1 and CDR2 (germline): KGHSH, LQKENI. J lost 1 base, V lost 10 bases, and 18 bases had no gene match. This CDR3 is built from 18 residues. CDR3 DNA: TGTGCCACCCTGGGGCAATATAGCGGGAGACCCGGCACAGATACGCAGTATTTT. Protein: CATLGQYSGRPGTDTQYF.

The chain combines TRBV10-1 with TRBJ2-1; possibly TRBD2 for D (6 bases). There are 16 residues in the CDR3. The germline V and J ends were trimmed by 2 bases and 0 bases, with 11 bases remaining between them. The germline V gene encodes CDR1 WNHNN and CDR2 SYGVQD (reference sequence). The CDR3 loop is CASSEEARGSYNEQFF. CDR3 coding DNA: TGCGCCAGCAGTGAGGAGGCGCGGGGCTCCTACAATGAGCAGTTCTTC.

This chain links TRBV13 with TRBJ2-7; D unresolved. This CDR3 is 13 amino acids long. Trimming shortened V by 3 bases and J by 4 bases, and 10 bases separated the two germline ends. The germline V gene encodes CDR1 PRHDT and CDR2 FYEKMQ (reference sequence). CDR3 sequence: CASSFYFLYEQYF. The CDR3 region has the DNA TGTGCCAGCAGCTTCTACTTCCTATACGAGCAGTACTTC. Supplemented by reference TRBV13 and TRBJ2-7, the full variable domain reads AAGVIQSPRHLIKEKRETATLKCYPIPRHDTVYWYQQGPGQDPQFLISFYEKMQSDKGSIPDRFSAQQFSDYHSELNMSSLELGDSALYFCASSFYFLYEQYFGPGTRLTVT.

This chain connects TRBV4-3 to TRBJ2-5; D perhaps matches TRBD2 (5 bases). V lost 1 base and J 5 bases, leaving 11 bases between the germline ends. Germline assignment: CDR1 LGHNA and CDR2 YSLEER. This CDR3 spans 14 amino acids. CDR3 region: CASSQVGDQETQYF. CDR3 nucleotide sequence: TGCGCCAGCAGCCAAGTGGGAGATCAGGAGACCCAGTACTTC.

The rearrangement links TRBV27 to TRBJ2-6, with no clear D. V gave up 7 bases and J gave up 0 bases, with 13 bases separating them. The CDR3 is made up of 16 amino acids. Germline V gives CDR1 MNHEY, CDR2 SMNVEV (reference sequence). The CDR3 protein is CASTTGRTSGANVLTF. CDR3 coding DNA: TGTGCCAGCACCACGGGCAGGACCTCTGGGGCCAACGTCCTGACTTTC.